A single sample gave rise to the 26 T cell receptor beta chains below, sequenced in a study of quantifying T cell responses using KT2 cells. Study context: TCR alpha and beta constant-region primers primed reverse transcription of RNA.

A single-stranded UMI oligo with SP2 sequence was ligated to cDNA 3' ends. The first PCR ran around 4 cycles with an equimolar RC1.1 and RC1.2 beta primer mix. TCRdb passed the UMI-ligation and nested PCR reads through MiXCR, listing each CDR3 protein once. Here the sample spans approximately 43,000 distinct CDR3 sequences, 15% to 20% being singletons. Sequencing was done on a sample of PBMCs spiked with cells of the T cell clone KT2. All receptors come from a human donor.

This clonotype has ten or more counts. The V gene is TRBV7-8, the J gene TRBJ2-3; possible D gene TRBD1, 5 bases. The germline V and J ends were trimmed by 1 base and 3 bases, with 11 bases remaining between them. The length of the CDR3 is 15 residues. Germline assignment: CDR1 SGHVS and CDR2 FQNEAQ. In nucleotides, the CDR3 is TGTGCCAGCAGCTTAGGTGAAGGGGCGACAGATACGCAGTATTTT. This encodes CASSLGEGATDTQYF.

The table lists this clonotype with a few counts. This rearrangement joins TRBV15 to TRBJ2-4, with D possibly matching TRBD2 (7 bases). Germline V gene data show CDR1 as LNHNV and CDR2 as YYDKDF (reference sequence). The CDR3 covers 16 residues. Trimming shortened V by 0 bases and J by 3 bases, and 12 bases separated the two germline ends. This CDR3 is CATSRESGGYKNIQYF. The CDR3 region has the DNA TGTGCCACCAGCAGAGAGTCGGGGGGCTACAAAAACATTCAGTACTTC.

The chain joins TRBV20-1 to TRBJ2-1; TRBD2 agrees at 9 bases. The germline gives CDR1 DFQATT, CDR2 SNEGSKA (reference sequence). The CDR3 is made up of 16 amino acids. Trimming took 0 bases from V and 8 from J; bases not matched to a gene: 11. The CDR3 DNA follows: TGCAGTGCTAGAGATCGGGCTAGCGGGATTCGGGATGAGCAGTTCTTC. Its translation: CSARDRASGIRDEQFF.

The V gene is TRBV15, the J gene TRBJ1-3; D is unclear. The CDR3 loop spans 17 amino acids. V shed 2 bases and J shed 0 bases, with 14 bases lying between them. CDR1 and CDR2 from the germline V gene are LNHNV and YYDKDF (reference sequence). The CDR3 spells CATSRNTGRSSGNTIYF. For the CDR3, the DNA is TGTGCCACCAGCAGAAACACCGGACGGAGCTCTGGAAACACCATATATTTT.

The gene calls are TRBV10-1 and TRBJ2-3; D gene ambiguous. Trimming removed 4 bases at V and 9 bases at J, with 11 bases between. This CDR3 contains 12 residues. Germline assignment: CDR1 WNHNN and CDR2 SYGVQD (reference sequence). CDR3 in amino acids: CASSVGQNTQYF. Written as DNA, the CDR3 is TGCGCCAGCAGTGTCGGGCAAAACACGCAGTATTTT.

The rearrangement uses TRBV27 and TRBJ2-7; perhaps D is TRBD1 or TRBD2 (6 bases each). The V end lost 8 bases, the J end lost 12 bases, and 26 bases lay between the germline ends. Per germline, CDR1 MNHEY and CDR2 SMNVEV (reference sequence). This CDR3 has 14 amino acids. In DNA, the CDR3 is TGTGCCAGCTTCACACCTCGGGGGCTCCCCCTTTGGTACTTC. It yields the protein CASFTPRGLPLWYF.

This clonotype was counted ten times or more. One junction end does not reproduce the germline sequence, and a read error may be involved. The V and J genes are TRBV7-7 and TRBJ2-1; TRBD2 matches at 7 bases. Germline V CDR1 and CDR2: SSHAT, FNYEAQ (reference sequence). The CDR3 runs 15 residues. CDR3 residues: CASSRWEGRSGEQFF. CDR3 nucleotides: TGTGCTAGCAGCCGGTGGGAGGGCCGATCGGGTGAGCAGTTCTTC.

V usage is TRBV10-2 and J usage is TRBJ1-2; 10 bases map to TRBD1. The CDR3 has 13 amino acids. The germline gives CDR1 WSHSY, CDR2 SAAADI. J gave up 8 bases and V 8 bases, and 8 bases lay outside the gene matches. The CDR3 nucleotides are TGCGCCAGCGGAGACAGGGGGCGCGGAGGCTACACCTTC. It encodes CASGDRGRGGYTF.

The chain carries TRBV2 and TRBJ2-1; 10 bases are a match to TRBD2. With V trimmed by 10 bases and J by 7 bases, 10 bases remained unmatched. This CDR3 has 14 residues. In germline, CDR1 is SNHLY, CDR2 FYNNEI. CDR3 residues: CATRGPSGRNEQFF. The CDR3 bases are TGTGCCACCCGGGGTCCTAGCGGGAGAAATGAGCAGTTCTTC.

This chain uses TRBV29-1 with TRBJ1-2; D gene ambiguous. Germline CDR1 is SQVTM and CDR2 is ANQGSEA. V was shortened by 4 bases and J by 6 bases, with 9 bases between the two germline ends. The CDR3 totals 11 residues. For the CDR3, the DNA is TGCAGCGTTGGTTCGATGGATGGCTACACCTTC. It translates to CSVGSMDGYTF.

This clonotype has only a few counts. The chain has TRBV3-1 and TRBJ2-3; tentatively, D is TRBD1 (5 bases). V was shortened by 4 bases and J by 1 base, with 21 bases between the two germline ends. This CDR3 contains 18 residues. Germline V gene lookup returns CDR1 LGHDT and CDR2 YNNKEL (reference sequence). In nucleotides, the CDR3 is TGTGCCAGCAGCCCCATAGGGGCGGCAGTGGGTGGCACAGATACGCAGTATTTT. Translating gives CASSPIGAAVGGTDTQYF.

This chain connects TRBV7-2 to TRBJ2-5; D is unresolved. The germline gives CDR1 SGHTA, CDR2 FQGNSA. The CDR3 has 11 amino acids. V was shortened by 5 bases and J by 5 bases, with 6 bases between the two germline ends. The CDR3 bases are TGTGCCAGCAGCATTATCGAGACCCAGTACTTC. Its translation is CASSIIETQYF.

The chain combines TRBV4-1 with TRBJ2-3; D is possibly TRBD1 or TRBD2 (5 bases each). Germline loops: CDR1 MGHRA, CDR2 YSYEKL. Between the trimmed V and J ends, which lost 1 base and 6 bases, there was a span of 11 bases. The CDR3 runs to 14 residues. The CDR3 loop reads CASSQVWGMDTQYF. CDR3 DNA sequence: TGCGCCAGCAGCCAAGTTTGGGGGATGGATACGCAGTATTTT.

The CDR3, as DNA: TGCGCCAGCAGGGACGACAGGGGGACCCAGTACTTC. It encodes CASRDDRGTQYF. The V call is TRBV10-1, the J call TRBJ2-5; TRBD1 agrees at 8 bases. The CDR3 extends over 12 amino acids. J was trimmed by 7 bases and V by 6 bases; bases with no gene match: 4. Germline V gene lookup returns CDR1 WNHNN and CDR2 SYGVQD (reference sequence).

This clonotype occurred a few times. The genes are TRBV7-4 and TRBJ2-7; D ambiguous. Looked up from germline, CDR1 is SGHVT and CDR2 is SQSDAQ. V was cut by 2 bases and J by 0 bases, with 11 bases left in between. This CDR3 spans 15 amino acids. CDR3 in DNA: TGTGCCAGCAGCTTAAGTTACAGAGACTCCTACGAGCAGTACTTC. Translating it yields CASSLSYRDSYEQYF.

This rearrangement joins TRBV9 to TRBJ2-5; 8 positions agree with TRBD2. Trimming removed 3 bases from V and 7 bases from J; junction bases left unmatched: 17. CDR3 length: 17 amino acids. Germline V gene lookup returns CDR1 SGDLS and CDR2 YYNGEE. The CDR3 nucleotides are TGTGCCAGCAGCGAGTCCATAGCGGGGCCAACGGGGAGGACCCAGTACTTC. It is translated as CASSESIAGPTGRTQYF.

This clonotype was seen ten or more times. The CDR3: CASSPIPSGANVLTF. CDR3 nucleotides: TGTGCCAGCTCACCGATCCCCTCTGGGGCCAACGTCCTGACTTTC. This sequence joins TRBV18 and TRBJ2-6; D remains ambiguous. Per the germline V gene, CDR1 is KGHSH and CDR2 is LQKENI. The V and J ends lost 3 bases and 0 bases respectively, with 6 bases between them. The CDR3 consists of 15 residues. Variable domain in full (rest from reference TRBV18 and TRBJ2-6): NAGVMQNPRHLVRRRGQEARLRCSPMKGHSHVYWYRQLPEEGLKFMVYLQKENIIDESGMPKERFSAEFPKEGPSILRIQQVVRGDSAAYFCASSPIPSGANVLTFGAGSRLTVL.

CDR3 bases: TGTGCCAGCAGCACCACCCTTCAAGGGGGATGGAGCTCCTACGAGCAGTACTTC. Translation gives CASSTTLQGGWSSYEQYF. This chain connects TRBV3-1 to TRBJ2-7, with D perhaps TRBD1 (6 bases). The CDR3 runs 18 residues. CDR1 LGHDT and CDR2 YNNKEL come from the germline V gene (reference sequence). Trimming shortened V by 5 bases and J by 0 bases, and 23 bases separated the two germline ends.

The chain employs TRBV4-1 and TRBJ1-6; D not resolved. The germline V gene has CDR1 MGHRA and CDR2 YSYEKL. The CDR3 totals 14 residues. The germline V and J ends were trimmed by 1 base and 10 bases, with 11 bases remaining between them. The DNA for the CDR3 is TGCGCCAGCAGCCAAGTCCCCGATTCCTCACCCCTCCACTTT. As protein: CASSQVPDSSPLHF.

In this sample, this clonotype turned up a few times. The chain is built from TRBV25-1 and TRBJ2-1; possibly TRBD2 for D (7 bases). The CDR3 totals 16 residues. The V end was cut by 3 bases, the J end by 6 bases, with 18 bases between. Germline loops: CDR1 MGHDK, CDR2 SYGVNS. CDR3 residues: CASSEFGGGAPNEQFF. The CDR3 DNA sequence: TGTGCCAGCAGTGAGTTTGGAGGGGGGGCCCCCAATGAGCAGTTCTTC.

The chain combines TRBV5-1 with TRBJ1-5; perhaps TRBD1 as D (5 bases). This CDR3 spans 15 amino acids. CDR1 SGHRS and CDR2 YFSETQ come from the germline V gene. V was clipped by 4 bases and J by 2 bases, with 13 bases between them. CDR3 in amino acids: CASSADGGGNQPQHF. The CDR3 DNA follows: TGCGCCAGCAGCGCGGACGGAGGGGGCAATCAGCCCCAGCATTTT.

This clonotype was observed a few times. The V and J genes are TRBV2 and TRBJ1-5; TRBD1 is a possible D gene (6 bases). The CDR3 length is 16 residues. V was shortened by 7 bases and J by 7 bases, with 23 bases between the two germline ends. Germline V gene data show CDR1 as SNHLY and CDR2 as FYNNEI. Written as DNA, the CDR3 is TGTGCCAGCACCCTCGCGAGAGCACAGGGCGGACAGCCCCAGCATTTT. It translates to CASTLARAQGGQPQHF.

On this clonotype: At one end, the junction sequence differs from germline, possibly due to a read error. The chain employs TRBV6-2 or TRBV6-3 and TRBJ2-7; D gene uncertain. CDR1 and CDR2 from the germline V gene are MNHEY and SVGEGT. The CDR3 sequence is 11 residues long. In DNA, the CDR3 is TGTGCCAGCAGTCACTCCTACGAGCAGTACTTC. Translation gives CASSHSYEQYF.

This clonotype showed up many times. This sequence joins TRBV24-1 and TRBJ2-3; a possible D gene is TRBD2 (5 bases). The CDR3 sequence is 14 residues long. Between the trimmed V and J ends, which lost 1 base and 4 bases, there was a span of 8 bases. Germline loops: CDR1 KGHDR, CDR2 SFDVKD. The chain's CDR3 is CATSDFEGADTQYF. CDR3 bases: TGTGCCACCAGTGATTTCGAGGGCGCAGATACGCAGTATTTT.

Only a few counts were recorded for this clonotype. The chain links TRBV14 to TRBJ2-2; no clear D gene. In germline, CDR1 is SGHDN, CDR2 FVKESK. V was shortened by 4 bases and J by 7 bases, with 10 bases between the two germline ends. The CDR3 length is 13 residues. This CDR3 reads CASSRASFGELFF. In DNA form, the CDR3 reads TGTGCCAGCAGCCGAGCGAGTTTCGGGGAGCTGTTTTTT.

This clonotype occurred a few times. The V gene is TRBV5-1, the J gene TRBJ2-7; 13 bases align to TRBD2. Looked up from germline, CDR1 is SGHRS and CDR2 is YFSETQ. CDR3 length equals 17 residues. The ends lost 1 base at V and 2 bases at J; junction bases unmatched: 6. Written as DNA, the CDR3 is TGCGCCAGCAGCTTGCCTGGGACTAGCGGGGTCCCCTACGAGCAGTACTTC. Its translation is CASSLPGTSGVPYEQYF.